These 27 T cell receptor beta chains came from one sample sequenced in a study of T cells after yellow fever vaccination (dated by TCRdb to the late 2010s). Receptor libraries were prepared by 5' RACE. Sequencing used an Illumina HiSeq 2500. The public sequencing data were trimmed at Q25 with fastp and processed into clonotypes with MiXCR by TCRdb, which kept only in-frame beta chains. Entries that share a CDR3 protein sequence are merged under the most common genes and DNA. The sample data list about 160,000 distinct CDR3 sequences, and less than 9% of these were observed just once. Of the sample, roughly 2.5% is held by the ten largest clones. Reading the label with the study, this specimen's treatment or condition is: live attenuated yellow fever vaccine strain. Material: CD4+ T cells sorted from PBMCs, obtained 5 to 6 days after the first yellow fever vaccination. The receptors originated from a man aged 18 to 35 who received the YFV17D yellow fever vaccine.

This clonotype was seen repeatedly, ten times or more. The genes are TRBV5-1 and TRBJ2-2; D ambiguous. Germline CDR1 reads SGHRS; CDR2 reads YFSETQ. The ends were cut back, 3 bases at V and 6 bases at J, with 9 bases in the middle. This CDR3 is built from 13 residues. The CDR3 DNA follows: TGCGCCAGCAGCTACGTTGTGTCCGGGGAGCTGTTTTTT. Amino acid sequence: CASSYVVSGELFF.

This clonotype was observed at least ten times. The V and J genes are TRBV18 and TRBJ1-5; D remains ambiguous. CDR3 length: 13 residues. Germline V CDR1 and CDR2: KGHSH, LQKENI. The ends were cut back, 3 bases at V and 4 bases at J, with 7 bases in the middle. In DNA form, the CDR3 reads TGTGCCAGCTCACCTGCCGGAAATCAGCCCCAGCATTTT. Translated: CASSPAGNQPQHF. Variable domain in full (rest from reference TRBV18 and TRBJ1-5): NAGVMQNPRHLVRRRGQEARLRCSPMKGHSHVYWYRQLPEEGLKFMVYLQKENIIDESGMPKERFSAEFPKEGPSILRIQQVVRGDSAAYFCASSPAGNQPQHFGDGTRLSIL.

The chain is built from TRBV4-1 and TRBJ2-2; 8 bases are a match to TRBD2. CDR1 and CDR2 from the germline V gene are MGHRA and YSYEKL. The CDR3 extends over 22 amino acids. V shed 0 bases and J 0 bases; nucleotides not matched to a gene: 18. The CDR3 sequence is CASSQDLGVAGGLPTNTGELFF. The DNA for the CDR3 is TGCGCCAGCAGCCAAGATCTTGGGGTGGCGGGGGGCCTACCAACGAACACCGGGGAGCTGTTTTTT.

This clonotype appeared many times. V gene TRBV20-1 combines with J gene TRBJ2-1; 9 nucleotides match TRBD2. CDR3 length equals 15 residues. CDR1 and CDR2 from the germline V gene are DFQATT and SNEGSKA (reference sequence). The J segment lost 4 bases and the V segment lost 0 bases, leaving 4 bases of the junction unmatched. The CDR3 spells CSARDRSGGYNEQFF. CDR3 in DNA: TGCAGTGCTAGAGATCGTAGCGGGGGTTACAATGAGCAGTTCTTC.

This chain connects TRBV6-1 to TRBJ1-1; D unresolved. V lost 1 base, J lost 0 bases, and 18 bases lay in between. Germline loops: CDR1 MNHNS, CDR2 SASEGT. The CDR3 has 18 residues. The CDR3 DNA sequence: TGTGCCAGCAGTGAAGAATTTCCGGTGAAGACCTTGAACACTGAAGCTTTCTTT. This sequence encodes CASSEEFPVKTLNTEAFF.

The chain combines TRBV30 with TRBJ1-4, with TRBD1 identical over 8 bases. J was trimmed by 12 bases and V by 8 bases; bases with no gene match: 14. Germline V gives CDR1 GTSNPN, CDR2 SVGIG (reference sequence). This CDR3 has 13 amino acids. CDR3 loop: CAGTGDLIGELFF. The CDR3 DNA sequence: TGTGCCGGGACAGGCGACTTAATTGGGGAACTGTTTTTT.

This clonotype occurred many times. This chain links TRBV7-9 with TRBJ2-4; tentative D call: TRBD2 (5 bases). The germline V gene encodes CDR1 SEHNR and CDR2 FQNEAQ (reference sequence). Trimming took off 5 bases at V and 6 bases at J, with 17 bases between the two ends. The CDR3 has 15 amino acids. Here the CDR3 DNA reads TGTGCCAGCAGCCCACCGAGGGAGTCGCTAAACATTCAGTACTTC. It yields the protein CASSPPRESLNIQYF.

This clonotype was observed many times. This chain joins TRBV20-1 and TRBJ2-3, with D maybe TRBD1 (7 bases). CDR3 length equals 17 residues. Germline CDR1 reads DFQATT; CDR2 reads SNEGSKA (reference sequence). Between the trimmed V and J ends, which lost 1 base and 1 base, there was a span of 18 bases. In DNA, the CDR3 is TGCAGTGCTAGAGTATGGCGAATCAGGGGGGGCACAGATACGCAGTATTTT. This translates into CSARVWRIRGGTDTQYF.

CDR3 nucleotides: TGCGCCAGCAGCCTCAGGGGGTTTGACGAGCAGTACTTC. Translating gives CASSLRGFDEQYF. This chain uses TRBV5-1 with TRBJ2-7, with 7 bases that match TRBD1. CDR1 is SGHRS and CDR2 is YFSETQ in the germline V gene. There are 13 residues in the CDR3. Losses at the gene ends were 4 bases for V and 5 bases for J; bases not matched to a gene: 6.

This rearrangement joins TRBV2 to TRBJ2-7; D assignment may be TRBD1 or TRBD2 (6 bases each). Per germline, CDR1 SNHLY and CDR2 FYNNEI. The CDR3 contains 14 residues. V gave up 6 bases and J gave up 5 bases, with 17 bases separating them. The CDR3 protein is CASRMDSGRDEQYV. The CDR3 DNA reads TGTGCCAGCAGGATGGACAGCGGGCGCGACGAGCAGTACGTC.

This clonotype occurred many times. The chain recombines TRBV5-1 with TRBJ2-5, with a tentative D call TRBD1 (5 bases). The CDR3 covers 14 residues. Trimming stripped 1 base from V and 4 bases from J, with 11 bases between. The V gene's germline CDR1 is SGHRS and CDR2 YFSETQ. Written as DNA, the CDR3 is TGCGCCAGCAGCTTGACCCTCCAGGGAGAGACCCAGTACTTC. Translating it yields CASSLTLQGETQYF. The full variable domain, rest sourced from reference TRBV5-1 and TRBJ2-5, is KAGVTQTPRYLIKTRGQQVTLSCSPISGHRSVSWYQQTPGQGLQFLFEYFSETQRNKGNFPGRFSGRQFSNSRSEMNVSTLELGDSALYLCASSLTLQGETQYFGPGTRLLVL.

There are many counts of this clonotype. This chain uses TRBV5-1 with TRBJ2-5; 9 bases line up with TRBD2. The CDR3 totals 15 residues. V gave up 2 bases and J gave up 4 bases; unmatched junction bases: 6. The germline CDR1 and CDR2 sequences are SGHRS and YFSETQ. CDR3 DNA sequence: TGCGCCAGCAGCTTCGGGCGGGGGGGGAGAGAGACCCAGTACTTC. It encodes CASSFGRGGRETQYF.

V is TRBV2 and J is TRBJ1-2; D remains unclear. Germline CDR1 and CDR2: SNHLY and FYNNEI. With 4 bases removed from V and 5 bases from J, the gap between germline ends came to 8 bases. The CDR3 has 12 amino acids. CDR3 protein: CASSVEGYGYTF. In nucleotides, the CDR3 is TGTGCCAGCAGTGTCGAAGGATATGGCTACACCTTC. Variable domain in full (rest from reference TRBV2 and TRBJ1-2): EPEVTQTPSHQVTQMGQEVILRCVPISNHLYFYWYRQILGQKVEFLVSFYNNEISEKSEIFDDQFSVERPDGSNFTLKIRSTKLEDSAMYFCASSVEGYGYTFGSGTRLTVV.

The chain combines TRBV4-2 with TRBJ2-3; 12 positions match TRBD2. The germline V gene has CDR1 LGHNA and CDR2 YNFKEQ. V lost 1 base, J lost 4 bases, and 3 bases stayed unmatched. This CDR3 spans 16 amino acids. The CDR3 nucleotides are TGTGCCAGCAGCCAAGGACTAGCGGGGGACCCAGATACGCAGTATTTT. This encodes CASSQGLAGDPDTQYF.

This clonotype was detected ten times or more. CDR3 sequence reads: CASSQDHLYGYTF. Written as DNA, the CDR3 is TGTGCCAGCAGCCAAGACCACTTGTATGGCTACACCTTC. The V gene is TRBV4-2, the J gene TRBJ1-2, with no clear D. Between the trimmed V and J ends, which lost 0 bases and 5 bases, there was a span of 7 bases. The CDR3 runs 13 residues. Germline loops: CDR1 LGHNA, CDR2 YNFKEQ.

A few counts support this clonotype. This chain links TRBV5-6 with TRBJ1-3; 7 bases are a match to TRBD1. Germline CDR1 SGHDT, CDR2 YYEEEE. The CDR3 is 14 residues long. V trimming: 4 bases; J trimming: 1 base; junction bases outside the gene matches: 2. For the CDR3, the DNA is TGTGCCAGCAGCCGACAGGGATCTGGAAACACCATATATTTT. It specifies CASSRQGSGNTIYF.

This clonotype was observed at least ten times. The chain uses TRBV12-3 or TRBV12-4 and TRBJ1-1; perhaps TRBD1 as D (6 bases). The CDR3 is 12 residues long. V lost 6 bases and J lost 12, with 17 bases in between. The CDR3 DNA reads as TGTGCCAGCAGCCCGCTCCAGGGGAGGTCTTTCTTT. This translates into CASSPLQGRSFF.

There are many counts of this clonotype. This sequence joins TRBV4-2 and TRBJ2-3; D is undetermined. Deletions cut 4 bases from V and 0 bases from J, with 8 bases between. The CDR3 is 14 residues long. Germline V gene sequence: CDR1 LGHNA, CDR2 YNFKEQ. CDR3 loop: CASSRGPSTDTQYF. CDR3 nucleotides: TGTGCCAGCAGCCGAGGACCTAGCACAGATACGCAGTATTTT.

DNA for the CDR3: TGTGCCAGCAGCTTTAGGAGCCGGGATCAGCCCCAGCATTTT. It specifies CASSFRSRDQPQHF. This sequence joins TRBV7-2 and TRBJ1-5; no definite D call. Germline V CDR1 and CDR2: SGHTA, FQGNSA. V dropped 3 bases and J dropped 5 bases, with 11 bases sitting between them. The CDR3 is 14 amino acids.

This clonotype was counted many times. This chain joins TRBV25-1 and TRBJ2-1; D is possibly TRBD1 or TRBD2 (5 bases each). Germline V gene data show CDR1 as MGHDK and CDR2 as SYGVNS. V lost 2 bases and J lost 6, with 11 bases in between. CDR3 length: 14 amino acids. This chain's CDR3 is CASSELGTLNEQFF. The DNA of the CDR3 is TGTGCCAGCAGTGAACTGGGGACCCTCAATGAGCAGTTCTTC. Variable domain in full (rest from reference TRBV25-1 and TRBJ2-1): EADIYQTPRYLVIGTGKKITLECSQTMGHDKMYWYQQDPGMELHLIHYSYGVNSTEKGDLSSESTVSRIRTEHFPLTLESARPSHTSQYLCASSELGTLNEQFFGPGTRLTVL.

This clonotype was detected a few times. This chain links TRBV30 with TRBJ1-2; no definite D call. The V and J ends lost 3 bases and 2 bases respectively, with 13 bases between them. CDR1 and CDR2 from the germline V gene are GTSNPN and SVGIG (reference sequence). CDR3 length equals 14 residues. The CDR3 DNA reads as TGTGCCTGGAGCGGCGGAATGTCGAACTATGGCTACACCTTC. It specifies CAWSGGMSNYGYTF.

The chain combines TRBV5-1 with TRBJ2-3, with D perhaps TRBD1 (5 bases). CDR3 length equals 14 residues. CDR1 is SGHRS, CDR2 YFSETQ, per germline. V was cut by 1 base and J by 6 bases, with 12 bases left in between. CDR3 DNA: TGCGCCAGCAGCTTGTCAGGGTCCCACGATACGCAGTATTTT. This gives the protein CASSLSGSHDTQYF.

The V call is TRBV4-1, the J call TRBJ2-1, with TRBD2 identical over 12 bases. Trimming at V came to 1 base and at J to 12 bases, leaving 7 bases not matched to a gene. The CDR3 length is 15 residues. Germline V gene sequence: CDR1 MGHRA, CDR2 YSYEKL. The CDR3 loop reads CASSQVPSGGAVQFF. The CDR3, as DNA: TGCGCCAGCAGCCAAGTTCCTAGCGGGGGGGCCGTGCAGTTCTTC.

In this sample, this clonotype turned up many times. This chain uses TRBV7-3 with TRBJ2-1, with 11 bases identical to TRBD2. V lost 5 bases and J lost 9; bases outside the gene matches: 9. This CDR3 has 15 residues. Germline loops: CDR1 SGHTA, CDR2 FQGTGA. The CDR3: CASSLIAGGPSEQFF. CDR3 nucleotides: TGTGCCAGCAGCCTTATAGCGGGGGGGCCTTCTGAGCAGTTCTTC.

This clonotype was picked up a small number of times. V is TRBV6-5 and J is TRBJ2-1, with 9 bases fitting TRBD1. With 2 bases clipped from V and 5 bases from J, the junction kept 4 bases outside the gene matches. Germline V lookup: CDR1 MNHEY, CDR2 SVGAGI. The CDR3 contains 15 residues. The CDR3 loop is CASSYTGQGNNEQFF. As DNA, the CDR3 is TGTGCCAGCAGTTACACGGGACAGGGTAACAATGAGCAGTTCTTC.

This clonotype was detected only a few times. The chain joins TRBV25-1 to TRBJ2-3, with D possibly being TRBD1 (6 bases). This CDR3 has 17 residues. V dropped 2 bases and J dropped 2 bases, with 17 bases sitting between them. CDR1 is MGHDK and CDR2 is SYGVNS in the germline V gene. CDR3 DNA: TGTGCCAGCAGTGAAACTGGTGGCAGGGGCTTCACAGATACGCAGTATTTT. This translates into CASSETGGRGFTDTQYF.

This clonotype was counted ten times or more. This sequence joins TRBV6-1 and TRBJ2-3, with 8 bases that match TRBD2. This CDR3 contains 15 residues. Germline V gene lookup returns CDR1 MNHNS and CDR2 SASEGT. Trimming took 8 bases from V and 4 from J; bases not matched to a gene: 11. CDR3 protein: CASAGAGGHSDTQYF. The DNA of the CDR3 is TGTGCCAGCGCGGGGGCGGGGGGCCATTCAGATACGCAGTATTTT.